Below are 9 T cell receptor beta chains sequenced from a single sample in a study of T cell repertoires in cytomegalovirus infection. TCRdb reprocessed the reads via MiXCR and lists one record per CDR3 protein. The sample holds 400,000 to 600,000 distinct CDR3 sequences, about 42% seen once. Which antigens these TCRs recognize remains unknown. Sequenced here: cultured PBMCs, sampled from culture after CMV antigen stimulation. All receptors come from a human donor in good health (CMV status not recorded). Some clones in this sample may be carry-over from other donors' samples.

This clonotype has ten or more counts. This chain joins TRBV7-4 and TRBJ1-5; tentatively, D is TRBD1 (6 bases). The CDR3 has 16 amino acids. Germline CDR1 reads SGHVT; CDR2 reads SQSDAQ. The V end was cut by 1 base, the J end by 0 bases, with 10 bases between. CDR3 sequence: CASSLVDRPSNQPQHF. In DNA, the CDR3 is TGTGCCAGCAGCTTAGTAGACAGGCCTAGCAATCAGCCCCAGCATTTT.

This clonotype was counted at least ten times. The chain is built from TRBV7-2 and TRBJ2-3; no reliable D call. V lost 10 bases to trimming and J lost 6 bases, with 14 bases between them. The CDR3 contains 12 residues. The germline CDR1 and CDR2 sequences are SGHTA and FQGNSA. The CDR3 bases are TGTGCCACCTCATCGGTATCCGATACGCAGTATTTT. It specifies CATSSVSDTQYF.

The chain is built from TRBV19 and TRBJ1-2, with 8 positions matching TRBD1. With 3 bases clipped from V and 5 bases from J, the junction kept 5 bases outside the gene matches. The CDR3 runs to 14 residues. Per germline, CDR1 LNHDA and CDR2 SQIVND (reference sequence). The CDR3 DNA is TGTGCCAGTAGTATTGACAGGGGATCATATGGCTACACCTTC. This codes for CASSIDRGSYGYTF.

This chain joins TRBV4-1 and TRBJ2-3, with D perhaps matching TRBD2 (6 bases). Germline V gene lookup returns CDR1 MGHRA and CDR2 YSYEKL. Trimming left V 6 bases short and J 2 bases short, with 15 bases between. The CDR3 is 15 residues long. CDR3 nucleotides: TGCGCCAGCAGTGGAGGGAAGCTCACCACAGATACGCAGTATTTT. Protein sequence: CASSGGKLTTDTQYF.

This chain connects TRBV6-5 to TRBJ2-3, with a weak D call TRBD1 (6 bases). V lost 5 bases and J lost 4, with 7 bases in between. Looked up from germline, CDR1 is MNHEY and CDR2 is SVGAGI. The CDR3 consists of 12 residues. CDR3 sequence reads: CASSRTADTQYF. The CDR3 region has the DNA TGTGCCAGCAGTAGGACAGCAGATACGCAGTATTTT.

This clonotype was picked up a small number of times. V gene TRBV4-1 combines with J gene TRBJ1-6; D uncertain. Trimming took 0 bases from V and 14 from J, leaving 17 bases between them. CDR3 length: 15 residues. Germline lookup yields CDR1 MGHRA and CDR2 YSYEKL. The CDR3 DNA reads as TGCGCCAGCAGCCAAGATCGTCAGGCTCCCGTTACCCTCCACTTT. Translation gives CASSQDRQAPVTLHF.

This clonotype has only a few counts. CDR3 DNA: TGCGCCAGCAGCTTGGGAGCCCCCGTGAGCACAGATACGCAGTATTTT. Amino acid sequence: CASSLGAPVSTDTQYF. This chain uses TRBV5-1 with TRBJ2-3; no clear D. V lost 0 bases to trimming and J lost 0 bases, with 11 bases between them. CDR1 and CDR2 from the germline V gene are SGHRS and YFSETQ. The CDR3 is made up of 16 amino acids.

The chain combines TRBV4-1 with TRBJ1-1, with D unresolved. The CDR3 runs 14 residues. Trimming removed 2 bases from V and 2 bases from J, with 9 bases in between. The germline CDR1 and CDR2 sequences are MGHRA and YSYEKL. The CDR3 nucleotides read TGCGCCAGCAGCCAACCTGGAAAAAACACTGAAGCTTTCTTT. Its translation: CASSQPGKNTEAFF.

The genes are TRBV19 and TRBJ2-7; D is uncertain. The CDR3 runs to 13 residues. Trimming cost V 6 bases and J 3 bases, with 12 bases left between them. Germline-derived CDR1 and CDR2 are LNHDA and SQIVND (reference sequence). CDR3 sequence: CASRGEGYYEQYF. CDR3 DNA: TGTGCCAGTAGGGGCGAAGGGTACTACGAGCAGTACTTC.